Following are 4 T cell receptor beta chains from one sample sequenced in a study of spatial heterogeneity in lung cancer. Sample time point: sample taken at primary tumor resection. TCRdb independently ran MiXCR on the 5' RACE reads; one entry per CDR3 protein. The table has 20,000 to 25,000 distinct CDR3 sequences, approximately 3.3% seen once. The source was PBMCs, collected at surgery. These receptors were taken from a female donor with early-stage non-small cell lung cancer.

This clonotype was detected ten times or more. The CDR3 sequence: CASSPQGAGTEAFF. The CDR3, as DNA: TGTGCCAGCTCACCACAGGGGGCAGGGACTGAAGCTTTCTTT. The genes are TRBV18 and TRBJ1-1, with TRBD1 matching 7 bases. Per germline, CDR1 KGHSH and CDR2 LQKENI. V was clipped by 1 base and J by 5 bases; unmatched bases: 4. This CDR3 spans 14 amino acids.

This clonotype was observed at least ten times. CDR3 nucleotides: TGTGCCAGCTCACCACCCTTGACCCGGAATGAGCAGTTCTTC. Its translation is CASSPPLTRNEQFF. The chain uses TRBV18 and TRBJ2-1; no firm D call. Germline V gene data show CDR1 as KGHSH and CDR2 as LQKENI. CDR3 length: 14 amino acids. The V end was cut by 0 bases, the J end by 7 bases, with 10 bases between.

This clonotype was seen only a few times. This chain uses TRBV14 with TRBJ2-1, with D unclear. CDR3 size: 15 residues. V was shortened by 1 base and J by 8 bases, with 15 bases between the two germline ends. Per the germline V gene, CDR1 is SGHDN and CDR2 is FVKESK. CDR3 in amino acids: CASSQAAVLSDEQFF. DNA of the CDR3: TGTGCCAGCAGCCAAGCTGCAGTGTTGAGTGATGAGCAGTTCTTC. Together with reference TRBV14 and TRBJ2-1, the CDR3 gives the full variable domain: EAGVTQFPSHSVIEKGQTVTLRCDPISGHDNLYWYRRVMGKEIKFLLHFVKESKQDESGMPNNRFLAERTGGTYSTLKVQPAELEDSGVYFCASSQAAVLSDEQFFGPGTRLTVL.

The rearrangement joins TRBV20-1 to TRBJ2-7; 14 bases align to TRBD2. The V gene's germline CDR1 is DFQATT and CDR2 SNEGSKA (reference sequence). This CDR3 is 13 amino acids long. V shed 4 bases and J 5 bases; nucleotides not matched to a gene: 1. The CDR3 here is CSAKGLAGDEQYF. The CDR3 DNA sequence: TGCAGTGCTAAGGGACTAGCGGGAGACGAGCAGTACTTC.